This T cell receptor beta chain was documented in a study of cytomegalovirus exposure and HLA in healthy donors. This clone turned up a few times. Antigen specificity is unknown. The PCR made use of 60 Vbeta and 13 Jbeta primers. TCRdb keeps only in-frame clones here, not all; method: immunoSEQ multiplex PCR. This table holds more than 95,000 clones, around 81% found once. Study-level points and caveats: Versus the approximately 700-donor mean, an Asian-associated ancestry cluster reportedly showed fewer N-insertions in a later analysis.

The CDR3 has 18 amino acids. The germline V gene encodes CDR1 MRHNA and CDR2 SNTAGT. Trimming at V came to 7 bases and at J to 0 bases, leaving 7 bases not matched to a gene. This sequence joins TRBV6-4 and TRBJ2-1; 15 nucleotides align to TRBD2. This clonotype was sampled from a woman in her twenties or thirties in good health and CMV-seronegative. The sample was PBMCs. The CDR3 region is CASKGLAGGPSSYNEQFF. The CDR3 bases are TGTGCCAGCAAGGGACTAGCGGGAGGCCCCAGCTCCTACAATGAGCAGTTCTTC.